What follows describes a single T cell receptor (beta chain). No cognate antigen has been identified for it. Base qualities were left out, and no much larger clone turns up one base away. This sample is part of a study of T cells after yellow fever vaccination (dated by TCRdb to between 2018 and 2021). As for the study more broadly: The SMART-Seq v4 Ultra Low Input RNA kit was used to prepare libraries from fractions with low cell numbers. To track T-cell clones before and after primary and booster YFV17D yellow fever vaccination, bulk TCR alpha and beta repertoires were sequenced longitudinally. Two healthy male donors made up the cohort, one aged 18 to 30 years and the other aged 30 to 40 years. Bulk PBMC replicates and cell subsets were isolated from blood drawn at multiple timepoints before and after both primary and secondary immunization.

Broad study findings and their caveats: The study included only a couple of donors, which limits how far the findings can be generalized. Computational filtering was needed because FACS-sorted repertoires could contain abundant contaminating clonotypes from the bulk population. After the booster, most of the clones that had expanded following primary vaccination were detected again (about 95% of CD4 and roughly 90% of CD8), which suggests that memory was broadly maintained. A small share of clonotypes occurred in both CD4 and CD8 compartments, likely arising from convergent recombination. The secondary T-cell response was found to be weaker but faster than the primary response, with a peak reached on day 5 rather than on day 15.

TCRdb names Illumina NovaSeq 6000 as the instrument used. Synthesis of TCR cDNA relied on 5'RACE template switching, a step that introduced a universal primer site along with unique molecular identifiers. Priming for cDNA synthesis came from both the TCR alpha and TCR beta constant segments. Two PCR steps were used to amplify libraries, with sample barcodes and sequencing adapters being added in the second step. Sequencing of libraries was done on Illumina HiSeq 2500 (2x100 bp) or NovaSeq (2x150 bp). The paper's processing steps were these. Reads were demultiplexed and collapsed into UMI consensus sequences with MIGEC, and V(D)J alignment was performed with MiXCR. Using edgeR on replicate PBMC samples, clonotypes were called vaccine-responding if FDR was below 0.01 and the log2 fold change was above 5 up to day 15. Bulk clonotypes were assigned CD4 or CD8 identity according to which sequenced CD4 or CD8 repertoire held them at higher abundance. The public reads were run again by TCRdb, first through fastp at Q25 and then through MiXCR, and only productive beta chains were kept. Rows with a matching CDR3 protein are joined into one entry that keeps the most common DNA and genes. The V and J calls were not made by the authors but by TCRdb's processing. This sample lists 150,000 to 200,000 distinct CDR3 sequences; around 8.5% were detected once. Under 40% of the sample goes to the ten largest clones.

The treatment or condition tag for this specimen amounts to: live attenuated yellow fever vaccine strain. PBMCs were isolated from peripheral blood using a standard Ficoll-Paque protocol. CD4 and CD8 T-cell fractions were isolated with Dynabeads CD4 and CD8 positive selection kits. RNA was extracted with TriZol from bulk PBMCs, CD4 and CD8 fractions, and dextramer-positive and dextramer-negative fractions. CDR1 MNHEY and CDR2 SVGEGT were looked up in the germline V gene. V loses 3 bases, J loses 6 bases, and the germline ends lie 15 bases apart. The CDR3 sequence holds 14 residues, the cysteine and phenylalanine included. Only CDR3 DNA remains: 42 bases, in frame from the first base.

The chain is assembled from TRBV6-2 or TRBV6-3 and TRBJ2-7; there is no confident call for the D gene. The source of this sequence is a man younger than 35 who received the YFV17D yellow fever vaccine. The specimen comprised CD8+ T cells sorted from PBMCs, sampled 45 days after the yellow fever booster vaccination. The DNA reads TGTGCCAGCAGTTATGGACGATGGGGTGGCGAGCAGTACTTC. This encodes CASSYGRWGGEQYF.